This TCR beta chain derives from a study of T cells in Graves' hyperthyroidism and ophthalmopathy. This clonotype was picked up many times. Germline-derived CDR1 and CDR2 are PRHDT and FYEKMQ (reference sequence). The CDR3 contains 15 residues. V shed 0 bases and J 5 bases; nucleotides not matched to a gene: 3. There were TCR beta CDR3 regions amplified from RNA transcripts. The HTBI primer set served for first-round RT-PCR of the TCR CDR3. Using its own MiXCR run on the multiplex PCR reads, TCRdb lists one record per CDR3 protein. The sample has over 350,000 distinct CDR3 sequences, roughly 15% seen once.

Material: blood. This chain connects TRBV13 to TRBJ2-5, with 10 bases lining up with TRBD1. This clonotype originated in a man between 18 and 29 years old with Graves' ophthalmopathy. The CDR3 nucleotides are TGTGCCAGCAGCTTAGGCGACAGGGGGCGGGAGACCCAGTACTTC. This codes for CASSLGDRGRETQYF.